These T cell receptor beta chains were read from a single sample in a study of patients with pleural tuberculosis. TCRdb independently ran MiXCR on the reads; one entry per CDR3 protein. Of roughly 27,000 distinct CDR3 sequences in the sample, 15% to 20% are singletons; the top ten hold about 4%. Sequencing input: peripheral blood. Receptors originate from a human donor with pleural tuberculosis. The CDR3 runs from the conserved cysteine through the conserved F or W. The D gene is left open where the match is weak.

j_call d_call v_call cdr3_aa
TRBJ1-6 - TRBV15 CATGTSSPYNSPLHF
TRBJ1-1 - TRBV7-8 CASSPVSLDTEAFF
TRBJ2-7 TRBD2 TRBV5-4 CASSFGPTSGGIYEQYF
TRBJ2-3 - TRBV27 CASSLFGSTNTQYF
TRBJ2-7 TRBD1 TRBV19 CASTRTGSPYEQYF
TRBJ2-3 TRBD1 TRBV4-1 CASSQVGTGVFGDTQYF
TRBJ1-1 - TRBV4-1 CASSLPLGGTEAFF
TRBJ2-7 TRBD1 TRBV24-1 CATSDPVGQVYEQYF
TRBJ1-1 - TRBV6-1 CASSPIGRWDEAFF
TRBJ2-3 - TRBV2 CASSRVLNTDTQYF
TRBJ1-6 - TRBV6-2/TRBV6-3 CASSYAPGTRNSPLHF
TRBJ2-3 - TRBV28 CASSLPVTDTQYF
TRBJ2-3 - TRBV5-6 CASSAGPPDTQYF
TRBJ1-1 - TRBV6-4 CASKSQGGTNTEVFF
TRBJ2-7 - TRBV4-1 CASSQESLGSYEQYF
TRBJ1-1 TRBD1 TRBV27 CASSSGDRAAEAFF
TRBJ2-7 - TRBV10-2 CASSGNYEQYF
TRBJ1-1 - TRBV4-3 CASSQEGGRHTEAFF
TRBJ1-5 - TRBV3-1 CAISLQGVQPQHF